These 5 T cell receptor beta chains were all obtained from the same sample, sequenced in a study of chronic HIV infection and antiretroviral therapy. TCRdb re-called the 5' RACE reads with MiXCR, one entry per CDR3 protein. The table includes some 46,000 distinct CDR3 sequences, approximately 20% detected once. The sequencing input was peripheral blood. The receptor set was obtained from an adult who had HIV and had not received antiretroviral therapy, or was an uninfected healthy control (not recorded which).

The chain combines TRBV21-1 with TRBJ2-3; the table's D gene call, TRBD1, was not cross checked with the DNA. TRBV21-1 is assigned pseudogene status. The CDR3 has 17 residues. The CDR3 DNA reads TGTGCCAGCAGCTACCAGGAGCCCCGGGAGAACACAGATACGCAGTATTTT. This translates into CASSYQEPRENTDTQYF.

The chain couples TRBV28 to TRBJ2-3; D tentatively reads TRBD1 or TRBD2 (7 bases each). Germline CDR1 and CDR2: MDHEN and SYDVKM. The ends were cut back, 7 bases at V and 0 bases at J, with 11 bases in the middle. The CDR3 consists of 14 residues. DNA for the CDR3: TGTGCCAGCACAGGGGGGGTTAGCACAGATACGCAGTATTTT. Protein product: CASTGGVSTDTQYF.

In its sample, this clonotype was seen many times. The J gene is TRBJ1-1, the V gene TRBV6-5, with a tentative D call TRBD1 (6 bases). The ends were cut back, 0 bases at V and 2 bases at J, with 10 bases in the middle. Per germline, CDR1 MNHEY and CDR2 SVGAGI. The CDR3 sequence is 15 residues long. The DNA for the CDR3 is TGTGCCAGCAGTTACTCGTGGACAGTCAACACTGAAGCTTTCTTT. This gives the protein CASSYSWTVNTEAFF.

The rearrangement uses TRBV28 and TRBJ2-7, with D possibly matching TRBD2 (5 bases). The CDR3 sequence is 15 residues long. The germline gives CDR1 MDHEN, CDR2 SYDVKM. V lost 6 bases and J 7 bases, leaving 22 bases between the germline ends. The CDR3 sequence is CASRQTQRGLKEQYF. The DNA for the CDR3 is TGTGCCAGCAGGCAAACACAGAGAGGGTTGAAAGAGCAGTACTTC.

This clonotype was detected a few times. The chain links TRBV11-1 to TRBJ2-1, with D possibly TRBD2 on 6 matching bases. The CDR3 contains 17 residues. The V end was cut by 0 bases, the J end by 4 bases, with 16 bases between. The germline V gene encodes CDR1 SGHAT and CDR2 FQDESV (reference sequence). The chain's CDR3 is CASSLAHVASVYNEQFF. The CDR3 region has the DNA TGTGCCAGCAGCTTAGCGCATGTGGCTAGCGTATACAATGAGCAGTTCTTC.